This TCR beta chain was observed in a study of T cells in Graves' hyperthyroidism and ophthalmopathy. Amplification yielded TCR beta CDR3 regions, with RNA transcripts as the source. Primed by the HTBI set, a first-round RT-PCR was run on the TCR CDR3. Each CDR3 protein gets one entry after TCRdb re-called the multiplex PCR reads with MiXCR. The sample contains approximately 590,000 distinct CDR3 sequences, more than 15% of which appear only once. This clonotype was counted many times. Patients aged 18 to 65 had newly diagnosed hyperthyroidism of under 2 months' duration. Clinical symptoms, serum thyroxine and TRAb, thyroid ultrasound and orbital computed tomography together formed the diagnostic basis. The CDR3 consists of 12 residues. The germline V and J ends were trimmed by 9 bases and 6 bases, with 13 bases remaining between them. Germline V CDR1 and CDR2: MDHEN, SYDVKM.

Sequencing was carried out using blood. V gene TRBV28 combines with J gene TRBJ2-3; maybe TRBD2 (6 bases). This sequence was found in a woman between 25 and 40 years old with Graves' hyperthyroidism. Written as DNA, the CDR3 is TGTGCCAGTGGGGGGAGGTGGGATACGCAGTATTTT. Protein sequence: CASGGRWDTQYF.